This TCR beta chain stems from a study of glioma-infiltrating T cells after dendritic cell vaccination. Time point noted: after dendritic cell vaccination, including at tumor progression/relapse. All glioblastoma patients lacked an isocitrate dehydrogenase mutation. TCRdb keeps only in-frame clones here, not all; method: immunoSEQ multiplex PCR. The table lists some 78,000 clones, 75% to 90% of them singletons. The V and J ends lost 3 bases and 7 bases respectively, with 12 bases between them. The CDR3 runs 13 residues. Germline assignment: CDR1 SGHDN and CDR2 FVKESK. Material: blood, obtained after dendritic cell vaccination. The sequence derives from a human donor with glioblastoma. The chain uses TRBV14 and TRBJ1-2; maybe TRBD1 (6 bases). CDR3 protein: CASSQGGLGGYTF. The CDR3 DNA reads as TGTGCCAGCAGCCAGGGGGGGCTCGGTGGCTACACCTTC.